The following is a TCR beta chain sequence with its context. Its antigen target is currently unknown. Per-base quality was not reported, and no clone a single base away is much larger than it. Amplification of TRB CDR3 regions from genomic DNA was performed at survey-level depth using the immunoSEQ two-step multiplex PCR. Synthetic inline TR CDR3 controls covering all V-J pairings were spiked into each PCR so that template counts could be estimated and amplification bias removed. Reads went through processing to reduce amplification and sequencing bias, and quantification was done against synthetic TR CDR3 analogs. For the original study's pipeline: Raw data were processed in ImmunoSEQ Analyzer, removing out-of-frame sequences and CDR3s with stop codons, and genes were named by IMGT nomenclature. Repertoire diversity was summarized as normalized Shannon entropy, defined as 1 minus Pielou's evenness. TRB sequences were treated as identical only when sharing V gene, J gene and CDR3. Public PML clonotypes were defined as CDR3s shared by two or more PML-onset samples but absent from earlier samples, from controls, and from public databases. Positional CDR3 amino acid composition was analyzed in Skylign with the observed count method. This is the immuneACCESS table as TCRdb keeps it, with only in-frame sequences that have V and J called. A part of the clones is gone; compared with another copy, unresolved V genes explain less than half, and the rest is unexplained. D and trimming come from the DNA, and the V and J calls and clone size come from that table. For this sample there are 31,000 or so clones; over 75% appear just once. Jointly, the top ten make up about 1.5% of the sample.

What this sample's time point label stands for: before natalizumab initiation. All listed patients had previously received interferon beta, and all PML patients were female. Before the first natalizumab infusion, T0 blood samples were collected. Ficoll-Hypaque density gradient centrifugation was used to isolate peripheral blood mononuclear cells. This sample is part of a study of multiple sclerosis patients with progressive multifocal leukoencephalopathy (dated by TCRdb to about 2019). Some background on the complete study: Five MS patients treated with natalizumab who did not develop PML were sampled longitudinally as controls. The study examined peripheral T and B cells of MS patients who developed PML (4 under natalizumab, 1 after alemtuzumab) and treated patients who did not. Two natalizumab-treated patients who later developed PML were followed longitudinally from before therapy through 6 and 12 months to PML onset. The study was designed to detect JC virus-specific or public T-cell expansions arising at the time of PML onset. The paper as a whole reports these results and caveats: When PML developed, neither common TRBV or TRBJ gene usage nor preferential TRBV-TRBJ pairings were detected. TRB clones with frequency above 0.5% were observed only in PML patients, but the clones expanded at PML onset were found to be already present before and during natalizumab therapy. Only peripheral blood was analyzed, although cerebrospinal fluid or brain lymphocytes might be more informative for natalizumab-associated PML. In most PML patients, lower normalized Shannon entropy suggested less diverse TRB repertoires, while the natalizumab-treated controls had values close to 1. Because the cohort was small and descriptive, it remained unclear whether the findings reflect JC virus infection or general immunocompromise.

CDR1 is given as SNHLY and CDR2 as FYNNEI, both from the germline V gene. Measured from the cysteine to the phenylalanine, the CDR3 is 15 residues long. Just the 45-base CDR3 DNA is kept, in frame starting at base 1. Clipping removes 4 bases from V and 7 bases from J, with 4 as the unmatched junction base count. Input material: PBMCs. This TCR was recovered from a human donor with multiple sclerosis. The sequence is built from TRBV2 and TRBJ2-1; 13 bases in between match TRBD2. The CDR3 protein is CASSGTSGSRNEQFF. The DNA sequence follows: TGTGCCAGCAGTGGGACTAGCGGGAGTAGGAATGAGCAGTTCTTC.